The 15 T cell receptor beta chains below come from one sample, sequenced in a study of cytomegalovirus exposure and HLA in healthy donors. The PCR was carried out with 60 Vbeta primers and 13 Jbeta primers. Measured with immunoSEQ multiplex PCR; TCRdb has only the in-frame clones, and not every one. The table includes 100,000 to 150,000 clones, about 80% detected once. Sequencing was done on a sample of PBMCs. These receptors originate from a man aged 30 to 39 in good health and CMV-seropositive.

The chain recombines TRBV9 with TRBJ1-6; 7 nucleotides line up with TRBD1. Per germline, CDR1 SGDLS and CDR2 YYNGEE. The CDR3 contains 14 residues. Losses at the gene ends were 6 bases for V and 5 bases for J; bases not matched to a gene: 5. The CDR3 DNA reads TGTGCCAGCAACGCTGGGACAGATAATTCACCCCTCCACTTT. Translated: CASNAGTDNSPLHF.

This rearrangement joins TRBV6-1 to TRBJ2-5; D not resolved. With 1 base removed from V and 4 bases from J, the gap between germline ends came to 10 bases. The germline CDR1 and CDR2 sequences are MNHNS and SASEGT. The CDR3 runs to 14 residues. The CDR3 sequence is CASSEEVTRETQYF. The CDR3, as DNA: TGTGCCAGCAGTGAAGAGGTGACTCGAGAGACCCAGTACTTC.

The chain couples TRBV6-5 to TRBJ1-3, with unresolved D. The germline V gene has CDR1 MNHEY and CDR2 SVGAGI. The length of the CDR3 is 10 residues. Trimming shortened V by 11 bases and J by 4 bases, and 6 bases separated the two germline ends. The CDR3 sequence: CALLGNTIYF. The CDR3 DNA reads TGTGCCCTACTGGGAAACACCATATATTTT.

This clone was recorded only once. The V gene is TRBV13, the J gene TRBJ2-5, with a possible D match to TRBD2 (5 bases). Germline V gene lookup returns CDR1 PRHDT and CDR2 FYEKMQ (reference sequence). The CDR3 covers 14 residues. The V end was cut by 0 bases, the J end by 11 bases, with 16 bases between. This chain's CDR3 is CASSLGRRVREQYF. As DNA, the CDR3 is TGTGCCAGCAGCTTAGGGAGAAGGGTGAGGGAGCAGTACTTC.

This chain links TRBV30 with TRBJ1-3; possible D gene TRBD1, 6 bases. The CDR3 contains 18 residues. Trimming cost V 4 bases and J 1 base, with 23 bases left between them. Germline V CDR1 and CDR2: GTSNPN, SVGIG (reference sequence). In DNA form, the CDR3 reads TGTGCCTGGATAGGTGGGGGCAGTTCCTATACTTCTGGAAACACCATATATTTT. It encodes CAWIGGGSSYTSGNTIYF. Filled out from reference TRBV30 and TRBJ1-3, the complete variable domain reads SQTIHQWPATLVQPVGSPLSLECTVEGTSNPNLYWYRQAAGRGLQLLFYSVGIGQISSEVPQNLSASRPQDRQFILSSKKLLLSDSGFYLCAWIGGGSSYTSGNTIYFGEGSWLTVV.

The chain employs TRBV6-1 and TRBJ1-6; possibly TRBD1 for D (5 bases). Germline lookup yields CDR1 MNHNS and CDR2 SASEGT. There are 15 residues in the CDR3. The ends were cut back, 2 bases at V and 2 bases at J, with 7 bases in the middle. CDR3 nucleotide sequence: TGTGCCAGCAGTGAAAGCAGGGCCTATAATTCACCCCTCCACTTT. Translation gives CASSESRAYNSPLHF.

The chain links TRBV30 to TRBJ1-6, with D maybe TRBD1 (6 bases). Germline-derived CDR1 and CDR2 are GTSNPN and SVGIG (reference sequence). V dropped 8 bases and J dropped 5 bases, with 13 bases sitting between them. The CDR3 runs to 13 residues. The CDR3 DNA sequence: TGTGCCACGGGGCAGGGGAATAATTCACCCCTCCACTTT. Translated, it gives CATGQGNNSPLHF.

The rearrangement joins TRBV18 to TRBJ1-4; 7 nucleotides agree with TRBD1. CDR3 length equals 14 residues. Germline V lookup: CDR1 KGHSH, CDR2 LQKENI. Trimming at V came to 3 bases and at J to 10 bases, leaving 8 bases not matched to a gene. The CDR3 DNA sequence: TGTGCCAGCTCACCGGACAGGTCCGGAGGAAAACTGTTTTTT. It yields the protein CASSPDRSGGKLFF.

This clone was counted once. The chain employs TRBV11-3 and TRBJ2-1; 7 nucleotides line up with TRBD1. This CDR3 is built from 15 residues. J lost 1 base, V lost 5 bases, and 5 bases had no gene match. The germline V gene has CDR1 SGHNT and CDR2 YENEEA. In nucleotides, the CDR3 is TGTGCCAGCAGCCCCAGGGACAGTTCCTACAATGAGCAGTTCTTC. Its translation is CASSPRDSSYNEQFF.

J is TRBJ2-3 and V is TRBV5-1; possible D gene TRBD2, 6 bases. Trimming shortened V by 4 bases and J by 5 bases, and 8 bases separated the two germline ends. This CDR3 comprises 12 residues. Germline CDR1 reads SGHRS; CDR2 reads YFSETQ. CDR3 sequence reads: CASSRERDTQYF. In nucleotides, the CDR3 is TGCGCCAGCAGCCGGGAGAGAGATACGCAGTATTTT.

A single count supports this clone. The V call is TRBV7-2, the J call TRBJ1-4; D is possibly TRBD1 (5 bases). V shed 1 base and J shed 8 bases, with 14 bases lying between them. Per the germline V gene, CDR1 is SGHTA and CDR2 is FQGNSA. This CDR3 has 15 amino acids. As DNA, the CDR3 is TGTGCCAGCAGCTTAGTAGGCAGGGTGCGCGAAAAACTGTTTTTT. This translates into CASSLVGRVREKLFF.

The chain carries TRBV2 and TRBJ2-2; D is possibly TRBD1 (7 bases). Deletions cut 6 bases from V and 3 bases from J, with 14 bases between. CDR3 length equals 15 residues. Looked up from germline, CDR1 is SNHLY and CDR2 is FYNNEI. The DNA of the CDR3 is TGTGCCAGCAGGGAGGGGGCGTGGGACACCGGGGAGCTGTTTTTT. This gives the protein CASREGAWDTGELFF.

This clone came up a few times. The rearrangement links TRBV6-4 to TRBJ1-5; D is perhaps TRBD1 (5 bases). Trimming took 6 bases from V and 1 from J, leaving 13 bases between them. Germline V gene sequence: CDR1 MRHNA, CDR2 SNTAGT. CDR3 length: 15 amino acids. The CDR3 DNA reads TGTGCCAGCAGCGAGACAGACGGGAGCAATCAGCCCCAGCATTTT. Amino acid sequence: CASSETDGSNQPQHF.

The chain couples TRBV28 to TRBJ1-2, with D tentatively TRBD1 (5 bases). Trimming removed 6 bases at V and 6 bases at J, with 17 bases between. The CDR3 has 14 amino acids. Germline-derived CDR1 and CDR2 are MDHEN and SYDVKM. The CDR3 spells CASSHLDIWDGYTF. Here the CDR3 DNA reads TGTGCCAGCAGCCACTTGGACATCTGGGATGGCTACACCTTC.

The chain combines TRBV7-2 with TRBJ1-3, with D maybe TRBD1 (6 bases). The CDR3 contains 14 residues. Looked up from germline, CDR1 is SGHTA and CDR2 is FQGNSA. Trimming removed 5 bases at V and 1 base at J, with 9 bases between. CDR3 sequence (DNA): TGTGCCAGCAGCAAGGGGGGGTCTGGAAACACCATATATTTT. Its protein is CASSKGGSGNTIYF.